The next 14 T cell receptor beta chains were all read from a single sample in a study of blood T cell repertoires in COVID-19. Assay: immunoSEQ multiplex PCR; the TCRdb copy retains only in-frame clones and omits some. The sample holds tens of thousands of clones, around 82% seen once. Sequenced material: peripheral blood. These receptors originate from a human donor in a cohort sampled during active COVID-19.

This rearrangement joins TRBV24-1 to TRBJ2-3, with D possibly TRBD2 on 6 matching bases. The CDR3 has 15 residues. Germline values: CDR1 KGHDR, CDR2 SFDVKD. The germline V and J ends were trimmed by 3 bases and 1 base, with 10 bases remaining between them. The CDR3, as DNA: TGTGCCACCAGTGATCGCGGGACGGGCACAGATACGCAGTATTTT. Protein product: CATSDRGTGTDTQYF.

This clone was counted between two and nine times. V gene TRBV6-5 combines with J gene TRBJ1-5, with unresolved D. Germline CDR1 MNHEY, CDR2 SVGAGI. The V and J ends lost 2 bases and 4 bases respectively, with 9 bases between them. CDR3 size: 14 residues. This chain's CDR3 is CASSYRAGNQPQHF. For the CDR3, the DNA is TGTGCCAGCAGTTACCGGGCGGGGAATCAGCCCCAGCATTTT.

The chain combines TRBV2 with TRBJ1-2; 12 bases fit TRBD1. The CDR3 loop spans 18 amino acids. V was clipped by 3 bases and J by 8 bases; unmatched bases: 16. Germline CDR1 and CDR2: SNHLY and FYNNEI. CDR3 nucleotide sequence: TGTGCCAGCAGTGACGGGGGACTACCGGGACAGGGGGCGCGGGGCTACACCTTC. This gives the protein CASSDGGLPGQGARGYTF. Looking up the rest from reference TRBV2 and TRBJ1-2 gives the full variable domain: EPEVTQTPSHQVTQMGQEVILRCVPISNHLYFYWYRQILGQKVEFLVSFYNNEISEKSEIFDDQFSVERPDGSNFTLKIRSTKLEDSAMYFCASSDGGLPGQGARGYTFGSGTRLTVV.

This clone was observed a few times. This chain connects TRBV19 to TRBJ1-2, with TRBD1 matching over 10 bases. This CDR3 is 16 amino acids long. Unmatched junction bases numbered 10, after V lost 3 bases and J lost 6 bases. Germline CDR1 is LNHDA and CDR2 is SQIVND (reference sequence). CDR3 amino acids: CASSIPTGTGEHGYTF. CDR3 sequence (DNA): TGTGCCAGTAGTATCCCGACCGGGACAGGGGAACATGGCTACACCTTC.

This CDR3 reads CASSYSFSETNEQFF. CDR3 bases: TGTGCCAGCAGTTACTCTTTTAGCGAGACCAATGAGCAGTTCTTC. The chain joins TRBV6-5 to TRBJ2-1; D possibly corresponds to TRBD2 (5 bases). Trimming removed 0 bases from V and 6 bases from J, with 12 bases in between. Germline V CDR1 and CDR2: MNHEY, SVGAGI. The length of the CDR3 is 15 residues.

This clone appeared a few times. Other DNA sequences in the same sample also yield this CDR3. V gene TRBV5-6 combines with J gene TRBJ2-1; TRBD2 agrees at 8 bases. The J segment lost 6 bases and the V segment lost 2 bases, leaving 4 bases of the junction unmatched. Germline V CDR1 and CDR2: SGHDT, YYEEEE. This CDR3 is built from 14 residues. This CDR3 reads CASSLGTRGNEQFF. CDR3 in DNA: TGTGCCAGCAGCTTAGGGACTAGAGGCAATGAGCAGTTCTTC.

The chain couples TRBV19 to TRBJ2-6; possible D gene TRBD2, 6 bases. The CDR3 has 17 amino acids. V dropped 6 bases and J dropped 2 bases, with 17 bases sitting between them. Germline V gene data show CDR1 as LNHDA and CDR2 as SQIVND (reference sequence). The CDR3 spells CASRMGGGVAGANVLTF. CDR3 DNA sequence: TGTGCCAGTAGAATGGGCGGAGGGGTGGCTGGGGCCAACGTCCTGACTTTC. Filled out from reference TRBV19 and TRBJ2-6, the complete variable domain reads DGGITQSPKYLFRKEGQNVTLSCEQNLNHDAMYWYRQDPGQGLRLIYYSQIVNDFQKGDIAEGYSVSREKKESFPLTVTSAQKNPTAFYLCASRMGGGVAGANVLTFGAGSRLTVL.

The CDR3 nucleotides read TGTGCCACCAGCAGGGGACTAGCGGGGGTAGGCGGGGAGCTGTTTTTT. Its translation: CATSRGLAGVGGELFF. This sequence joins TRBV15 and TRBJ2-2; 14 nucleotides align to TRBD2. From germline, CDR1 is LNHNV and CDR2 YYDKDF (reference sequence). With 3 bases clipped from V and 7 bases from J, the junction kept 4 bases outside the gene matches. This CDR3 spans 16 amino acids.

The chain uses TRBV7-9 and TRBJ2-5; 8 bases align to TRBD2. J gave up 5 bases and V 4 bases, and 9 bases lay outside the gene matches. CDR3 size: 15 residues. Germline CDR1 is SEHNR and CDR2 is FQNEAQ (reference sequence). The CDR3 bases are TGTGCCAGCAGCTCCATAGCGGGGCCGGGGGAGACCCAGTACTTC. Translated, it gives CASSSIAGPGETQYF. Full variable domain (remainder filled in from reference TRBV7-9 and TRBJ2-5): DTGVSQNPRHKITKRGQNVTFRCDPISEHNRLYWYRQTLGQGPEFLTYFQNEAQLEKSRLLSDRFSAERPKGSFSTLEIQRTEQGDSAMYLCASSSIAGPGETQYFGPGTRLLVL.

The chain has TRBV2 and TRBJ2-3; 10 bases are a match to TRBD1. The CDR3 sequence is 12 residues long. V was pared by 6 bases and J by 6 bases, with 0 bases of the junction left unmatched. Per germline, CDR1 SNHLY and CDR2 FYNNEI. Here the CDR3 reads CASRDRGDTQYF. The CDR3 coding sequence is TGTGCCAGCAGGGACAGGGGGGATACGCAGTATTTT. Looking up the rest from reference TRBV2 and TRBJ2-3 gives the full variable domain: EPEVTQTPSHQVTQMGQEVILRCVPISNHLYFYWYRQILGQKVEFLVSFYNNEISEKSEIFDDQFSVERPDGSNFTLKIRSTKLEDSAMYFCASRDRGDTQYFGPGTRLTVL.

This clone showed up just once. CDR3 bases: TGTGCCAGCAGCTCAGCGGGAGTAATCACCGGGGAGCTGTTTTTT. Encoded protein: CASSSAGVITGELFF. The genes are TRBV6-5 and TRBJ2-2, with 8 bases that match TRBD2. The ends lost 6 bases at V and 4 bases at J; junction bases unmatched: 7. There are 15 residues in the CDR3. CDR1 and CDR2 from the germline V gene are MNHEY and SVGAGI.

The V and J genes are TRBV6-5 and TRBJ2-1; 10 bases line up with TRBD2. Germline loops: CDR1 MNHEY, CDR2 SVGAGI. The CDR3 loop spans 14 amino acids. After removal of 7 bases from V and 3 bases from J, the junction contained 3 bases not matched to a gene. The CDR3 nucleotides are TGTGCCAGCATAGCTAGCGGGAGCTACAATGAGCAGTTCTTC. The encoded protein is CASIASGSYNEQFF.

V and J are TRBV20-1 and TRBJ2-7; 12 bases map to TRBD2. V lost 3 bases to trimming and J lost 1 base; unmatched junction nucleotides: 7. CDR1 DFQATT and CDR2 SNEGSKA come from the germline V gene (reference sequence). The CDR3 sequence is 16 residues long. The CDR3 DNA is TGCAGTGCTAGTCCTAGCGGGAGGGCAAAATCCTACGAGCAGTACTTC. It specifies CSASPSGRAKSYEQYF.

The count of this clone is one. The chain recombines TRBV6-5 with TRBJ1-4; D is perhaps TRBD1 (6 bases). The CDR3 sequence is 15 residues long. Trimming removed 0 bases at V and 4 bases at J, with 9 bases between. Germline assignment: CDR1 MNHEY and CDR2 SVGAGI. CDR3 loop: CASSYSTGHNEKLFF. DNA of the CDR3: TGTGCCAGCAGTTACTCGACAGGCCATAATGAAAAACTGTTTTTT.